This TCR beta chain appears in the sequencing data of a study of cytomegalovirus exposure and HLA in healthy donors. The PCR had 60 Vbeta and 13 Jbeta primers. The repertoire was sequenced with immunoSEQ multiplex PCR; TCRdb's copy has only in-frame clones and lacks some. The table shows roughly 110,000 clones, with approximately 76% occurring only once. The germline V gene encodes CDR1 SGHTA and CDR2 FQGTGA. V lost 0 bases to trimming and J lost 1 base, with 7 bases between them. This CDR3 contains 15 residues. The material sequenced was PBMCs. V gene TRBV7-3 combines with J gene TRBJ1-3; D is undetermined. The receptor was derived from a man aged 18-30 years in good health and CMV-seronegative. The DNA of the CDR3 is TGTGCCAGCAGCTTAACAGCGGCTTCTGGAAACACCATATATTTT. This gives the protein CASSLTAASGNTIYF. The full variable domain, its missing parts supplied by reference TRBV7-3 and TRBJ1-3, is GAGVSQTPSNKVTEKGKYVELRCDPISGHTALYWYRQSLGQGPEFLIYFQGTGAADDSGLPNDRFFAVRPEGSVSTLKIQRTERGDSAVYLCASSLTAASGNTIYFGEGSWLTVV.